These 7 T cell receptor beta chains share one sample of origin, sequenced in a study of blood T cells in healthy people across ages (dated by TCRdb to the mid-2010s). The library was made by 5' RACE. The listed sequencing device is Illumina HiSeq 2500. A second PCR of about 6 to 11 cycles was performed with a sample-barcoded 5' primer and a J-beta primer mix. TCRdb trimmed public reads at Q25 via fastp, called clones via MiXCR and kept in-frame beta chains. Rows matching on CDR3 protein sequence are summarized as one entry with the most common DNA and genes. The sample has about 640,000 distinct CDR3 sequences on record, under 70% of them singletons. The ten largest clones take up 30% to 45% of the sample. The sample was blood. The source is a man between 60 and 75 years old in good health.

This rearrangement joins TRBV7-2 to TRBJ2-2; the D gene is possibly TRBD2 (5 bases). CDR1 is SGHTA, CDR2 FQGNSA, per germline. Trimming removed 1 base at V and 1 base at J, with 7 bases between. The CDR3 has 15 amino acids. The CDR3 nucleotides read TGTGCCAGCAGCTTAGACGGGAAGAACACCGGGGAGCTGTTTTTT. Protein sequence: CASSLDGKNTGELFF.

V gene TRBV7-9 combines with J gene TRBJ2-6; tentative D call: TRBD2 (6 bases). The CDR3 sequence is 16 residues long. Trimming took 1 base from V and 4 from J, leaving 11 bases between them. The germline V gene has CDR1 SEHNR and CDR2 FQNEAQ (reference sequence). The CDR3: CASSLVRAGGANVLTF. The CDR3 coding sequence is TGTGCCAGCAGCTTAGTCCGGGCGGGGGGGGCCAACGTCCTGACTTTC.

This rearrangement joins TRBV20-1 to TRBJ2-3; TRBD2 matches at 9 bases. CDR3 length equals 15 residues. The V gene end was trimmed by 3 bases and the J gene end by 6 bases; junction bases not matched to a gene: 10. Looked up from germline, CDR1 is DFQATT and CDR2 is SNEGSKA (reference sequence). The CDR3 DNA sequence: TGCAGTGCTAGTAAGCGGGGGGTCCGGACGGATACGCAGTATTTT. Protein sequence: CSASKRGVRTDTQYF.

The V gene is TRBV14, the J gene TRBJ2-1; TRBD1 might be the D (6 bases). Looked up from germline, CDR1 is SGHDN and CDR2 is FVKESK. This CDR3 has 19 amino acids. V lost 4 bases, J lost 8 bases, and 30 bases lay in between. CDR3 DNA: TGTGCCAGCAGCCCCTCTACAACCTCAGGGGCCACCGGTGGGGATGAGCAGTTCTTC. Its translation: CASSPSTTSGATGGDEQFF.

There are a few counts of this clonotype. The chain recombines TRBV15 with TRBJ2-5; perhaps D is TRBD1 or TRBD2 (6 bases each). CDR3 length equals 17 residues. Trimming pared 3 bases from V and 4 bases from J, leaving 21 bases between. Germline CDR1 is LNHNV and CDR2 is YYDKDF (reference sequence). The CDR3 DNA reads as TGTGCCACCAGCAGGGGACTTGGAGGGGACAAAGGAGAGACCCAGTACTTC. Protein: CATSRGLGGDKGETQYF.

This chain uses TRBV5-1 with TRBJ2-6; D not certain. CDR1 and CDR2 (germline): SGHRS, YFSETQ. The germline V and J ends were trimmed by 2 bases and 2 bases, with 5 bases remaining between them. This CDR3 has 14 residues. For the CDR3, the DNA is TGCGCCAGCAGCTTAACGCCTGGGGCCAACGTCCTGACTTTC. Its translation is CASSLTPGANVLTF.

The chain combines TRBV4-1 with TRBJ2-1; 8 nucleotides agree with TRBD2. CDR1 and CDR2 (germline): MGHRA, YSYEKL. Trimming took 4 bases from V and 3 from J; bases not matched to a gene: 5. The CDR3 is 15 residues long. CDR3 nucleotides: TGCGCCAGCAGCCCGCGGGGGGCCCTCTACAATGAGCAGTTCTTC. Translated, it gives CASSPRGALYNEQFF.